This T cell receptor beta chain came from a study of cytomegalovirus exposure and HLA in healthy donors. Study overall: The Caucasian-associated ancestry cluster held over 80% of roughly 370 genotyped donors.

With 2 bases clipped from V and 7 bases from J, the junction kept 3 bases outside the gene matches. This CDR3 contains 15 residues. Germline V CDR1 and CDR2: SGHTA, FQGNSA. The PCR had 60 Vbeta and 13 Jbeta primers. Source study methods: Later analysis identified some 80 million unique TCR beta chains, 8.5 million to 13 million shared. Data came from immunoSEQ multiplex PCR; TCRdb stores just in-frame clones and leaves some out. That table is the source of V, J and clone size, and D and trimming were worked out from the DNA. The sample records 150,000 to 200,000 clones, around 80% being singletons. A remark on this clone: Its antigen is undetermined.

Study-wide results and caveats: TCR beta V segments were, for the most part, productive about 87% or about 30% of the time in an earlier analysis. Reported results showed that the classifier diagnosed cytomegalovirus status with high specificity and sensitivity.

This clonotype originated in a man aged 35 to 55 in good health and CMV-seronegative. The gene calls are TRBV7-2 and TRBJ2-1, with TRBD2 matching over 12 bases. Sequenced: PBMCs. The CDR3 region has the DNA TGTGCCAGCAGCTTAACTAGCGGGAGGATAAATGAGCAGTTCTTC. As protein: CASSLTSGRINEQFF.